A selection of T cell receptor beta chains follows, all from one sample in a study of control samples from healthy donors and cancer patients. Sequencing was performed with immunoSEQ multiplex PCR; in TCRdb, only in-frame clones are kept and a portion is missing. The table shows about 39,000 clones, with more than 70% occurring only once. The sequencing sample was made of PBMCs. Receptors originate from a woman aged 60-75 years with lung cancer. CDR3s include the opening cysteine and the closing phenylalanine or tryptophan. The D gene is left open where the match is weak. For some rows the clone size is stated as once, few or many, or as a class when expanded; others skip it.

V gene	D gene	clone size	J gene	CDR3 DNA	CDR3 protein
TRBV10-3	NA	NA	TRBJ2-5	TGTGCCATCAGAGGAGGGACAGCTCAAGAGACCCAGTACTTC	CAIRGGTAQETQYF
TRBV19	NA	NA	TRBJ2-7	TGTGCCAGTAGTACGGACTTAAGGAACGAGCAGTACTTC	CASSTDLRNEQYF
TRBV19	TRBD1	NA	TRBJ1-5	TGTGCCAGCGAAGCCGAGACAGGGAGATTGAGCAATCAGCCCCAGCATTTT	CASEAETGRLSNQPQHF
TRBV10-3	TRBD1	large	TRBJ1-2	TGTGCCATCAGTTTAGAGGGGGACAGGGGCATCCATAACTATGGCTACACCTTC	CAISLEGDRGIHNYGYTF
TRBV3-1/TRBV3-2	TRBD2	NA	TRBJ2-3	TGTGCCAGCAGCCAAGATCCCGCTAGCGGAAGCACAGATACGCAGTATTTT	CASSQDPASGSTDTQYF
TRBV7-2	NA	NA	TRBJ2-7	TGTGCCAGCAGCTTAGCAGGGTACGACAGCTCCTACGAGCAGTACTTC	CASSLAGYDSSYEQYF
TRBV28	NA	few	TRBJ1-1	TGTGCCAGCAGTCTTACACCCCGGCGGGAGGGCACTGAAGCTTTCTTT	CASSLTPRREGTEAFF
TRBV20-1	NA	NA	TRBJ1-1	TGCAGTGCTAGAGAAAACACTGAAGCTTTCTTT	CSARENTEAFF
TRBV19	TRBD2	NA	TRBJ2-1	TGTGCCAGTAGTCTAAACTCCGGACTAGCGGGTTACAATGAGCAGTTCTTC	CASSLNSGLAGYNEQFF
TRBV9	TRBD1	NA	TRBJ2-2	TGTGCCAGCAGCGCGGGACAGGGGGCCGACGGGGAGCTGTTTTTT	CASSAGQGADGELFF
TRBV5-1	NA	NA	TRBJ1-5	TGCGCCAGCAGCTTGGATAGGGATCAGCCCCAGCATTTT	CASSLDRDQPQHF
TRBV11-2	TRBD1	NA	TRBJ2-3	TGTGCCAGCAGCCCTGGGACAGGGAGGGTAGATACGCAGTATTTT	CASSPGTGRVDTQYF
TRBV7-2	TRBD1	few	TRBJ2-7	TGTGCCAGCAGCTTAGTAGGGACAGGAGGCTACGAGCAGTACTTC	CASSLVGTGGYEQYF
TRBV5-1	NA	NA	TRBJ1-4	TGCGCCAGCAGCGGCGGGGAAAGCAGTGAAAAACTGTTTTTT	CASSGGESSEKLFF
TRBV5-1	NA	NA	TRBJ1-4	TGCGCCAGCAGCTTGGTCGCGGGGGGCGCAGGTGAAAAACTGTTTTTT	CASSLVAGGAGEKLFF
TRBV29-1	NA	NA	TRBJ1-2	TGCAGCGTTGGGTCGTCTAACTATGGCTACACCTTC	CSVGSSNYGYTF
TRBV5-5	TRBD2	NA	TRBJ2-7	TGTGCCAGCAGCCTAAGAGCGGGAGGGAACCTCTACGAGCAGTACTTC	CASSLRAGGNLYEQYF
TRBV6-6	TRBD2	once	TRBJ2-3	TGTGCCAGCAGGATCGACAGAGGGAGGGACACAGATACGCAGTATTTT	CASRIDRGRDTDTQYF
TRBV14	TRBD1	NA	TRBJ1-5	TGTGCCAGCAGCCTAGGGACAGGGAACAATCAGCCCCAGCATTTT	CASSLGTGNNQPQHF
TRBV29-1	NA	NA	TRBJ2-1	TGCAGCGTCGCCGAACAGGGATTGAATGAGCAGTTCTTC	CSVAEQGLNEQFF
TRBV2	NA	NA	TRBJ2-4	TGTGCCAGCACCTTGTCCGCTCAAAACATTCAGTACTTC	CASTLSAQNIQYF
TRBV19	NA	NA	TRBJ1-2	TGTGCCAGTAGTTCTTGGACGGACCGGGGCTATGGCTACACCTTC	CASSSWTDRGYGYTF
TRBV30	NA	few	TRBJ1-1	TGTGCCTGGAGTGTAGTTGGTGTGAACACTGAAGCTTTCTTT	CAWSVVGVNTEAFF
TRBV7-7	NA	NA	TRBJ2-5	TGTGCCAGCAGCTCGGACAGCCAAGAGGCCCAGTACTTC	CASSSDSQEAQYF
TRBV7-2	TRBD1	NA	TRBJ1-2	TGTGCCAGCAGCCAAGGGGGCGCGAACTATGGCTACACCTTC	CASSQGGANYGYTF
TRBV5-4	TRBD2	once	TRBJ2-3	TGTGCCAGCAGCTTATCCCGGGGGGGAAGCACAGATACGCAGTATTTT	CASSLSRGGSTDTQYF
TRBV10-3	TRBD1	NA	TRBJ1-5	TGTGCCATCAGTGGGGGGGAACAGGGGAAGTTTCAGCCCCAGCATTTT	CAISGGEQGKFQPQHF
TRBV5-1	NA	NA	TRBJ1-6	TGCGCCAGCAGCTTCGGGACCGCGGGATCACCCCTCCACTTT	CASSFGTAGSPLHF
TRBV7-2	NA	NA	TRBJ2-1	TGTGCCAGCAGCTTTCATGGGGGGTACAATGAGCAGTTCTTC	CASSFHGGYNEQFF
TRBV11-2	NA	NA	TRBJ1-2	TGTGCCAGCGGCCGTTGGGGGGGTGGAGGCTACACCTTC	CASGRWGGGGYTF
TRBV5-8	TRBD1	once	TRBJ1-4	TGTGCCAGCAGCTTCCCCACAGGGGGCGGAATGGGAAATGAAAAACTGTTTTTT	CASSFPTGGGMGNEKLFF
TRBV19	NA	NA	TRBJ1-5	TGTGCCAGTAGTATAGGGGGGGCACGGAGCAATCAGCCCCAGCATTTT	CASSIGGARSNQPQHF
TRBV9	NA	NA	TRBJ2-3	TGTGCCAGCAGCGCCAGCGGTAGCACAGATACGCAGTATTTT	CASSASGSTDTQYF